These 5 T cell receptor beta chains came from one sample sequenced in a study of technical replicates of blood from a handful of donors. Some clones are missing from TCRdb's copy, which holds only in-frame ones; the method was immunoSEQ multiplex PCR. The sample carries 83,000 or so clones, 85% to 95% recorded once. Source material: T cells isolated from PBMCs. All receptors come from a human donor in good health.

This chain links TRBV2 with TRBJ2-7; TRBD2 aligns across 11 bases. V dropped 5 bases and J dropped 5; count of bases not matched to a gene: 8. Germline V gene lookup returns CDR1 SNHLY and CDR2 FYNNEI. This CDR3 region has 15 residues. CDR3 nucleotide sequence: TGTGCCAGCAGTAGTCTAGCGGGAGGTCCTAACGAGCAGTACTTC. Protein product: CASSSLAGGPNEQYF.

In DNA, the CDR3 is TGTGCCAGCAGTCCCGGACAGAGGTATGGCTACACCTTC. It encodes CASSPGQRYGYTF. This chain uses TRBV5-6 with TRBJ1-2, with a weak D call TRBD1 (6 bases). Trimming stripped 5 bases from V and 5 bases from J, with 13 bases between. Germline V gene sequence: CDR1 SGHDT, CDR2 YYEEEE. The CDR3 is 13 amino acids.

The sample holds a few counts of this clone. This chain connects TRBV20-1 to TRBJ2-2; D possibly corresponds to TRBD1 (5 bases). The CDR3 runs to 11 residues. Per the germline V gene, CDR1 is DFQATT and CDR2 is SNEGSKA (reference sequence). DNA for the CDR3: TGCAGCGGACAGAACACCGGGGAGCTGTTTTTT. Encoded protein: CSGQNTGELFF.

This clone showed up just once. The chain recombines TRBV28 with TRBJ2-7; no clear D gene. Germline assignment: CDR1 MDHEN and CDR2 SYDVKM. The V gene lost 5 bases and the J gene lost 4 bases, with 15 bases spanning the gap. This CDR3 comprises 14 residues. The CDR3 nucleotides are TGTGCCAGCAGTCCCCCCCTCCAACGGTACGAGCAGTACTTC. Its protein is CASSPPLQRYEQYF.

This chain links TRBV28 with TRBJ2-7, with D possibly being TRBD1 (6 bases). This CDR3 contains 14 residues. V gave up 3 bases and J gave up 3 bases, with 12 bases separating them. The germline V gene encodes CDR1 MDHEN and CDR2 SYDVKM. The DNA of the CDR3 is TGTGCCAGCAGTTTTGGGCAGGGGAGCTACGAGCAGTACTTC. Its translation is CASSFGQGSYEQYF.